The 25 T cell receptor beta chains below come from one sample, sequenced in a study of tumor-infiltrating lymphocytes in localized non-small cell lung cancer. Sequencing used immunoSEQ multiplex PCR; TCRdb keeps in-frame clones, though not all of them. This table holds 11,000 to 15,000 clones, 65% to 75% found once. The sample consisted of uninvolved lung tissue not adjacent to the tumor. The receptor source for this set is a human donor with non-small cell lung cancer.

The chain employs TRBV28 and TRBJ2-1; TRBD2 matches at 12 bases. The germline V gene encodes CDR1 MDHEN and CDR2 SYDVKM. With 2 bases clipped from V and 9 bases from J, the junction kept 11 bases outside the gene matches. The CDR3 loop spans 17 amino acids. CDR3 protein: CASSLVAGLAGKIEQFF. The DNA of the CDR3 is TGTGCCAGCAGTTTAGTTGCAGGACTAGCGGGAAAAATTGAGCAGTTCTTC.

This chain links TRBV2 with TRBJ2-5; the match to TRBD1 covers 9 bases. The CDR3 sequence is 14 residues long. CDR1 SNHLY and CDR2 FYNNEI come from the germline V gene. Trimming cost V 6 bases and J 2 bases; bases outside gene matches: 4. DNA of the CDR3: TGTGCCAGCAGCGCCGACAGGGGGCAAGAGACCCAGTACTTC. Translated: CASSADRGQETQYF.

This sequence joins TRBV6-1 and TRBJ1-2; TRBD1 is a possible D gene (5 bases). This CDR3 contains 13 residues. Germline values: CDR1 MNHNS, CDR2 SASEGT. V gave up 5 bases and J gave up 4 bases, with 11 bases separating them. CDR3 DNA: TGTGCCAGCAGTAAGACAGAAAGCTATGGCTACACCTTC. The encoded protein is CASSKTESYGYTF.

The genes are TRBV7-8 and TRBJ2-1; D may be TRBD1 (6 bases). The CDR3 spans 17 residues. Germline V gene lookup returns CDR1 SGHVS and CDR2 FQNEAQ. V lost 5 bases and J lost 3, with 20 bases in between. The CDR3 loop reads CASSVGKQGPLYNEQFF. CDR3 in DNA: TGTGCCAGCAGCGTCGGGAAACAGGGTCCCCTCTACAATGAGCAGTTCTTC.

The gene calls are TRBV30 and TRBJ1-6, with unresolved D. Germline V lookup: CDR1 GTSNPN, CDR2 SVGIG (reference sequence). Trimming pared 4 bases from V and 13 bases from J, leaving 17 bases between. CDR3 length: 13 amino acids. The CDR3 is CAWTVQVGLPLHF. CDR3 DNA: TGTGCCTGGACGGTCCAGGTGGGTCTCCCCCTCCACTTT.

The CDR3 DNA reads TGTGCCAGCTCACCAAACGGGGTAGAGCCCCAGCATTTT. Protein product: CASSPNGVEPQHF. The chain has TRBV18 and TRBJ1-5, with D unresolved. The CDR3 consists of 13 residues. Trimming cost V 2 bases and J 8 bases, with 10 bases left between them. Germline assignment: CDR1 KGHSH and CDR2 LQKENI.

Only a few counts were recorded for this clone. J is TRBJ1-2 and V is TRBV27, with a tentative D call TRBD1 (5 bases). The germline gives CDR1 MNHEY, CDR2 SMNVEV (reference sequence). The V end lost 3 bases, the J end lost 8 bases, and 16 bases lay between the germline ends. The CDR3 is 14 residues long. CDR3 residues: CASSLEGRVGGYTF. CDR3 sequence (DNA): TGTGCCAGCAGTTTGGAGGGGCGGGTGGGCGGCTACACCTTC.

This clone is medium-sized (0.01 to 0.1%) in the sample. The chain employs TRBV5-1 and TRBJ1-4, with TRBD1 as a possible D gene (6 bases). Germline V gene lookup returns CDR1 SGHRS and CDR2 YFSETQ. This CDR3 region has 15 residues. The V end was cut by 0 bases, the J end by 4 bases, with 10 bases between. CDR3 loop: CASSLADRINEKLFF. Here the CDR3 DNA reads TGCGCCAGCAGCTTGGCCGACAGGATTAATGAAAAACTGTTTTTT.

The gene calls are TRBV6-5 and TRBJ1-5; TRBD1 aligns across 7 bases. With V trimmed by 0 bases and J by 5 bases, 7 bases remained unmatched. Per germline, CDR1 MNHEY and CDR2 SVGAGI. This CDR3 region has 16 residues. The chain's CDR3 is CASSYSSGGGHQPQHF. The CDR3 coding sequence is TGTGCCAGCAGTTACTCGTCAGGGGGTGGGCATCAGCCCCAGCATTTT.

The chain recombines TRBV7-2 with TRBJ2-5, with TRBD2 as a possible D gene (5 bases). This CDR3 contains 14 residues. With 4 bases removed from V and 6 bases from J, the gap between germline ends came to 15 bases. CDR1 SGHTA and CDR2 FQGNSA come from the germline V gene. For the CDR3, the DNA is TGTGCCAGCAGCTCCTTAGCGCCCCCGCAGACCCAGTACTTC. It specifies CASSSLAPPQTQYF.

By frequency in the sample, this clone is large. V is TRBV29-1 and J is TRBJ2-5; 8 positions agree with TRBD1. CDR1 is SQVTM, CDR2 ANQGSEA, per germline. The CDR3 sequence is 15 residues long. The V gene end was trimmed by 7 bases and the J gene end by 4 bases; junction bases not matched to a gene: 14. The CDR3 DNA is TGCAGCGCAGACCCCCAGGGGGCTATAGGAGAGACCCAGTACTTC. Its protein is CSADPQGAIGETQYF.

The chain uses TRBV6-5 and TRBJ2-2; D not certain. The germline V gene has CDR1 MNHEY and CDR2 SVGAGI. The CDR3 is 16 amino acids. With 2 bases removed from V and 5 bases from J, the gap between germline ends came to 15 bases. The CDR3 loop reads CASSYSSRARTGELFF. In DNA form, the CDR3 reads TGTGCCAGCAGTTACAGTTCCCGCGCTAGGACCGGGGAGCTGTTTTTT.

This clone was counted between two and nine times. The chain has TRBV19 and TRBJ2-3; perhaps D is TRBD1 or TRBD2 (7 bases each). This CDR3 is built from 15 residues. V dropped 9 bases and J dropped 0 bases, with 16 bases sitting between them. CDR1 is LNHDA and CDR2 is SQIVND in the germline V gene (reference sequence). The CDR3 sequence is CASTRQGGSTDTQYF. CDR3 nucleotides: TGTGCCAGCACCCGACAGGGAGGGAGCACAGATACGCAGTATTTT.

This clone ranks as medium-sized. The chain carries TRBV1 and TRBJ2-5. TRBV1 is an annotated pseudogene. There are 11 residues in the CDR3. The CDR3 sequence is CTSSLTETQYF. For the CDR3, the DNA is TGCACCAGCAGCCTGACGGAGACCCAGTACTTC.

The V and J genes are TRBV14 and TRBJ2-2, with 8 bases aligning to TRBD2. V lost 5 bases to trimming and J lost 7 bases; unmatched junction nucleotides: 12. CDR3 length: 16 amino acids. CDR1 is SGHDN, CDR2 FVKESK, per germline. This chain's CDR3 is CASSSPSGLVVGELFF. Here the CDR3 DNA reads TGTGCCAGCAGCAGCCCTAGCGGGTTGGTTGTCGGGGAGCTGTTTTTT.

The genes are TRBV7-8 and TRBJ1-1; D is perhaps TRBD1 (5 bases). The V gene's germline CDR1 is SGHVS and CDR2 FQNEAQ. The ends were cut back, 5 bases at V and 5 bases at J, with 15 bases in the middle. The CDR3 runs to 14 residues. CDR3 region: CASSPGTGRTEAFF. CDR3 nucleotide sequence: TGTGCCAGCAGCCCCGGGACGGGGAGGACTGAAGCTTTCTTT. The whole variable domain, filled in from reference TRBV7-8 and TRBJ1-1, reads GAGVSQSPRYKVAKRGQDVALRCDPISGHVSLFWYQQALGQGPEFLTYFQNEAQLDKSGLPSDRFFAERPEGSVSTLKIQRTQQEDSAVYLCASSPGTGRTEAFFGQGTRLTVV.

The chain is built from TRBV6-6 and TRBJ2-2; 8 nucleotides line up with TRBD2. Germline V gene data show CDR1 as MNHNY and CDR2 as SVGAGI (reference sequence). The V and J ends lost 6 bases and 1 base, in that order; junction bases with no gene match: 7. The CDR3 is 16 residues long. CDR3 sequence reads: CASRAGGAGNTGELFF. The CDR3 coding sequence is TGTGCCAGCAGGGCCGGGGGGGCCGGGAACACCGGGGAGCTGTTTTTT.

This chain joins TRBV28 and TRBJ2-3, with D uncertain. In germline, CDR1 is MDHEN, CDR2 SYDVKM. The CDR3 is 13 amino acids. Trimming pared 3 bases from V and 1 base from J, leaving 5 bases between. Here the CDR3 DNA reads TGTGCCAGCAGTTTTAGGGGCACAGATACGCAGTATTTT. Translated: CASSFRGTDTQYF.

This chain joins TRBV6-6 and TRBJ2-1; 7 nucleotides align to TRBD1. The CDR3 loop spans 14 amino acids. Germline values: CDR1 MNHNY, CDR2 SVGAGI (reference sequence). V gave up 8 bases and J gave up 3 bases; unmatched junction bases: 7. The CDR3 protein is CASGRQGSYNEQFF. The DNA for the CDR3 is TGTGCCAGCGGCCGACAGGGTAGCTACAATGAGCAGTTCTTC.

This clone is termed medium-sized. J is TRBJ1-2 and V is TRBV27, with D uncertain. Germline V gene sequence: CDR1 MNHEY, CDR2 SMNVEV (reference sequence). The CDR3 is 13 residues long. Trimming took 2 bases from V and 3 from J, leaving 7 bases between them. The DNA for the CDR3 is TGTGCCAGCAGTTTAGGGCGGCACTATGGCTACACCTTC. Encoded protein: CASSLGRHYGYTF.

This rearrangement joins TRBV6-6 to TRBJ1-1; 8 nucleotides line up with TRBD1. V was pared by 5 bases and J by 1 base, with 3 bases of the junction left unmatched. From germline, CDR1 is MNHNY and CDR2 SVGAGI (reference sequence). The CDR3 loop spans 14 amino acids. The CDR3 DNA sequence: TGTGCCAGCAGTACAGGGGGGACGAACACTGAAGCTTTCTTT. Protein: CASSTGGTNTEAFF.

The chain combines TRBV6-5 with TRBJ2-6, with D hard to call. V dropped 4 bases and J dropped 0 bases, with 10 bases sitting between them. The CDR3 loop spans 16 amino acids. CDR1 and CDR2 (germline): MNHEY, SVGAGI. CDR3 region: CASSSSRTSGANVLTF. The CDR3 DNA follows: TGTGCCAGCAGTTCTTCACGCACCTCTGGGGCCAACGTCCTGACTTTC.

In its sample, this clone is medium-sized. The V call is TRBV30, the J call TRBJ1-6, with 9 bases fitting TRBD1. The CDR3 loop spans 14 amino acids. Trimming cost V 8 bases and J 6 bases; bases outside gene matches: 8. The germline CDR1 and CDR2 sequences are GTSNPN and SVGIG (reference sequence). The CDR3 is CAAKQGASNSPLHF. The CDR3 DNA reads as TGTGCCGCCAAACAGGGGGCTAGTAATTCACCCCTCCACTTT.

In this sample, this clone turned up a few times. DNA of the CDR3: TGTGCCAGCAGCATCCTAGCGGGGCTGAACACCGGGGAGCTGTTTTTT. Protein: CASSILAGLNTGELFF. V gene TRBV7-2 combines with J gene TRBJ2-2, with 9 bases matching TRBD2. J lost 1 base, V lost 5 bases, and 5 bases had no gene match. The CDR3 length is 16 residues. The germline gives CDR1 SGHTA, CDR2 FQGNSA.

In this sample, this clone is medium-sized. V and J are TRBV2 and TRBJ1-1; D uncertain. V was cut by 6 bases and J by 4 bases, with 3 bases left in between. Germline V gene data show CDR1 as SNHLY and CDR2 as FYNNEI. CDR3 length: 10 residues. The CDR3 loop is CASRGTEAFF. CDR3 in DNA: TGTGCCAGCAGGGGCACTGAAGCTTTCTTT.